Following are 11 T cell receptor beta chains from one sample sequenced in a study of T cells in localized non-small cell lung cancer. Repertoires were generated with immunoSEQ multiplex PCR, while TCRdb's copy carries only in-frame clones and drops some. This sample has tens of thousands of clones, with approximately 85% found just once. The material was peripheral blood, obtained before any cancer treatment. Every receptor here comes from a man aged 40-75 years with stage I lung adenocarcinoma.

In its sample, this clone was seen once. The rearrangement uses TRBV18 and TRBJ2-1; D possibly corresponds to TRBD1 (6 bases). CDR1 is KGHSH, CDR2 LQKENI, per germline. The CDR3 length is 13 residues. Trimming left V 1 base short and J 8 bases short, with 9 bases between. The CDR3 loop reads CASSPQAGDEQFF. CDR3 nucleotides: TGTGCCAGCTCACCACAGGCAGGGGATGAGCAGTTCTTC.

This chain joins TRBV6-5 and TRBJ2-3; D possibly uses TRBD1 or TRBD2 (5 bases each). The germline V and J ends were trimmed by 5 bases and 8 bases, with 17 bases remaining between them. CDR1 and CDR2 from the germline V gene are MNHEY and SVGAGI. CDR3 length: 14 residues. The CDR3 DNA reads TGTGCCAGCAGTACCGGGGCACCGACGGGTACGCAGTATTTT. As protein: CASSTGAPTGTQYF.

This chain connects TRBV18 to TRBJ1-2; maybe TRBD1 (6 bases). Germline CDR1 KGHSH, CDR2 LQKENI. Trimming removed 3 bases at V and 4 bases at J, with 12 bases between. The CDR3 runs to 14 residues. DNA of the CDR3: TGTGCCAGCTCACCTCCAGGGGAGAGCTATGGCTACACCTTC. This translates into CASSPPGESYGYTF.

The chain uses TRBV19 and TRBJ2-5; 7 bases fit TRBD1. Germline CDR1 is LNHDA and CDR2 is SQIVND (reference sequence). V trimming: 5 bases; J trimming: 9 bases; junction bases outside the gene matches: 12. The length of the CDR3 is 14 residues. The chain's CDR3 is CASSLPVGGAAQYF. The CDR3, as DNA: TGTGCCAGTAGTCTCCCCGTAGGGGGCGCGGCCCAGTACTTC.

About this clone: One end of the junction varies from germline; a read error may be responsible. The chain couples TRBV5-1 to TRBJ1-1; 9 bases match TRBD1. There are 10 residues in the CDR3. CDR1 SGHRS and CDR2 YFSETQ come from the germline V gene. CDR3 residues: CASRTHGTGF. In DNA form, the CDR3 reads TGCGCCAGCAGGACTCACGGGACAGGGTTT.

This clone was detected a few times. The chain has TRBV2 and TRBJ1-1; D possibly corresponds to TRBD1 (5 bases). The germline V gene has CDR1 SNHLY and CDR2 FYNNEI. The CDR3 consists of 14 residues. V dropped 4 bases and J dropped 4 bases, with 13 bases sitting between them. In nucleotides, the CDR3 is TGTGCCAGCAGTGTGGAGGGGCGAGGCACTGAAGCTTTCTTT. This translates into CASSVEGRGTEAFF.

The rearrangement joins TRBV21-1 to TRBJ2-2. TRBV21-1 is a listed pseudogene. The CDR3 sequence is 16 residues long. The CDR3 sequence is CARDRGQTQNTGELFF. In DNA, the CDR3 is TGTGCCAGGGACCGGGGGCAGACCCAGAACACCGGGGAGCTGTTTTTT.

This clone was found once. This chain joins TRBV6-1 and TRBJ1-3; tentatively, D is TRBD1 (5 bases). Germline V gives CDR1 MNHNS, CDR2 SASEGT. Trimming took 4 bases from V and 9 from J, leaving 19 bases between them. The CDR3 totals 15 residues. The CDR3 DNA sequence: TGTGCCAGCAGTGGAGTGGGGTACGGTGGGGGCACCATATATTTT. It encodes CASSGVGYGGGTIYF.

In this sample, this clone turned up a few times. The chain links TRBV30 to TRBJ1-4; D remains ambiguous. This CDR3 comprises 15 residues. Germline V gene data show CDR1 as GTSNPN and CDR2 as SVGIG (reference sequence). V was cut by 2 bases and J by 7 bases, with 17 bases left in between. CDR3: CAWSRTKASGEKLFF. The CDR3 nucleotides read TGTGCCTGGAGTCGAACAAAGGCTTCGGGTGAAAAACTGTTTTTT.

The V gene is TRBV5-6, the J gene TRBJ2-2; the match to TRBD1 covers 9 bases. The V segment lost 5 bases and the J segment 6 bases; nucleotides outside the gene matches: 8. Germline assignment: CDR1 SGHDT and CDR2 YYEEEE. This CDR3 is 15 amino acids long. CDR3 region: CASRPRTGVPGELFF. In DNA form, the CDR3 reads TGTGCCAGCAGACCCCGGACAGGGGTGCCCGGGGAGCTGTTTTTT. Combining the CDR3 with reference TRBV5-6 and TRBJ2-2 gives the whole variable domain DAGVTQSPTHLIKTRGQQVTLRCSPKSGHDTVSWYQQALGQGPQFIFQYYEEEERQRGNFPDRFSGHQFPNYSSELNVNALLLGDSALYLCASRPRTGVPGELFFGEGSRLTVL.

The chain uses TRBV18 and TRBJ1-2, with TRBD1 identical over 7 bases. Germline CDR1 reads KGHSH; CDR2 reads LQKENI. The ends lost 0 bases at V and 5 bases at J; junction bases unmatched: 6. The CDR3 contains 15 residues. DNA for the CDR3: TGTGCCAGCTCACCACCGACAGGGAGGGCGTATGGCTACACCTTC. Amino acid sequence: CASSPPTGRAYGYTF.